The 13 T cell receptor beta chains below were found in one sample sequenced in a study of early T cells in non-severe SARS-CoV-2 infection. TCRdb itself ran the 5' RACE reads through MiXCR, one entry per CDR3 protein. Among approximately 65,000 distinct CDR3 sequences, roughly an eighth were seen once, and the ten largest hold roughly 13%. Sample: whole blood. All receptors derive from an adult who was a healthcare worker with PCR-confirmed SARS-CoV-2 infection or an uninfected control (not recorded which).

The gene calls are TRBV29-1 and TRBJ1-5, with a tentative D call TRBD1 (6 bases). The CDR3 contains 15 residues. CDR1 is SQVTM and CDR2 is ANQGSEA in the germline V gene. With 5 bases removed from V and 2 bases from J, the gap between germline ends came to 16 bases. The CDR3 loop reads CSVPQGRHGNQPQHF. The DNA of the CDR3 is TGCAGCGTTCCTCAGGGGAGACATGGCAATCAGCCCCAGCATTTT.

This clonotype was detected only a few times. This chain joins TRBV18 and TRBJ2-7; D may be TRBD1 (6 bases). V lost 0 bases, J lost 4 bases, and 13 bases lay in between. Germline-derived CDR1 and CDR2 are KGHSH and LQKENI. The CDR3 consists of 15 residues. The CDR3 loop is CASSPPEQGSYEQYF. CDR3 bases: TGTGCCAGCTCACCACCCGAACAGGGTTCGTACGAGCAGTACTTC.

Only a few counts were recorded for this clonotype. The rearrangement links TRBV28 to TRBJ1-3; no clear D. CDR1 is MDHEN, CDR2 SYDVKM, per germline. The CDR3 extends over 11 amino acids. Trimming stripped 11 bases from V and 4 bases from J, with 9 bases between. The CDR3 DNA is TGTGCCGGCCTGAAGGGAAACACCATATATTTT. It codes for CAGLKGNTIYF.

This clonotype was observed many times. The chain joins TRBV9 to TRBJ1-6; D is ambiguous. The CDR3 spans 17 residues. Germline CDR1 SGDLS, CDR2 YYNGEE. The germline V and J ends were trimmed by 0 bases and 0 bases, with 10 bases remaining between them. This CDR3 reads CASSVGVTSSYNSPLHF. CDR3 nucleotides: TGTGCCAGCAGCGTAGGGGTCACCAGCTCCTATAATTCACCCCTCCACTTT.

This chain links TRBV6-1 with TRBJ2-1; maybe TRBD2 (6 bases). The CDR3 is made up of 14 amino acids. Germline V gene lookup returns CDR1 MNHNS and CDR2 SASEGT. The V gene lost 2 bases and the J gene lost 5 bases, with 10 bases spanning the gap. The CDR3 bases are TGTGCCAGCAGTGAACCGACTAGAAACAATGAGCAGTTCTTC. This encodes CASSEPTRNNEQFF.

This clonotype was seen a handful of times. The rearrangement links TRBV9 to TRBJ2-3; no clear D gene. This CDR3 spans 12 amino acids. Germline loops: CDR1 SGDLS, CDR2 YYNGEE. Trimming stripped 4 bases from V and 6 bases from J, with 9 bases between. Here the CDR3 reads CASSPQLDTQYF. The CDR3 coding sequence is TGTGCCAGCAGCCCGCAGCTGGATACGCAGTATTTT. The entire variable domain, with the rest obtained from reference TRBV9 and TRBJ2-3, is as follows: DSGVTQTPKHLITATGQRVTLRCSPRSGDLSVYWYQQSLDQGLQFLIQYYNGEERAKGNILERFSAQQFPDLHSELNLSSLELGDSALYFCASSPQLDTQYFGPGTRLTVL.

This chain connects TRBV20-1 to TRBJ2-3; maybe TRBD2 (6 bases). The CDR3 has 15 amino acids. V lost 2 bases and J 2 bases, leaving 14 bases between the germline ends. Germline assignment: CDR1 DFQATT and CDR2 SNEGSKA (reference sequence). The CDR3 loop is CSARKAGPPTDTQYF. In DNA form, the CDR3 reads TGCAGTGCTAGAAAGGCGGGGCCACCCACAGATACGCAGTATTTT.

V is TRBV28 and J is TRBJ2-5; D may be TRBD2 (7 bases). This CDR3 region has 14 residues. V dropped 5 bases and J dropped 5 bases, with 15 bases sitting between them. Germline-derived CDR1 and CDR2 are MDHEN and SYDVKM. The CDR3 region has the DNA TGTGCCAGCAGTGGCTGGGGGGGCCGGGAGACCCAGTACTTC. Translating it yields CASSGWGGRETQYF. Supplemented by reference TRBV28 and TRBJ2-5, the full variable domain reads DVKVTQSSRYLVKRTGEKVFLECVQDMDHENMFWYRQDPGLGLRLIYFSYDVKMKEKGDIPEGYSVSREKKERFSLILESASTNQTSMYLCASSGWGGRETQYFGPGTRLLVL.

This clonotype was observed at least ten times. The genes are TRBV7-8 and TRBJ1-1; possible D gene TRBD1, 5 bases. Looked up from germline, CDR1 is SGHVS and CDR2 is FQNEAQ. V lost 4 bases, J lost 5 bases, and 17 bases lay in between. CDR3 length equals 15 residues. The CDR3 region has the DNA TGTGCCAGCAGCTCCGAGGGGCCGTGGGGGACTGAAGCTTTCTTT. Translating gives CASSSEGPWGTEAFF.

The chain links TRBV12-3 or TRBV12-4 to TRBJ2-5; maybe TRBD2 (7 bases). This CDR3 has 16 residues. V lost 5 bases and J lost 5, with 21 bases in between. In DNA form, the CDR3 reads TGTGCCAGCAGTCCCGATACGGGGGGCGAGGGGGAGACCCAGTACTTC. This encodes CASSPDTGGEGETQYF.

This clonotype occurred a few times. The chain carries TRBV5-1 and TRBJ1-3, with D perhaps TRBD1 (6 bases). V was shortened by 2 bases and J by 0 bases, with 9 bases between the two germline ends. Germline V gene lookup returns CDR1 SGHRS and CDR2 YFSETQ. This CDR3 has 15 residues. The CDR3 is CASSLTGNSGNTIYF. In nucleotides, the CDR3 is TGCGCCAGCAGCTTAACAGGGAACTCTGGAAACACCATATATTTT.

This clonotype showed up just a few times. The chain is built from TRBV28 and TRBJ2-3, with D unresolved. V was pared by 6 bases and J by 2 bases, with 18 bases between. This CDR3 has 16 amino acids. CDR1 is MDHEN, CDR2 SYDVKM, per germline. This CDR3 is CASSLGPSLVTDTQYF. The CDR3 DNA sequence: TGTGCCAGCAGCCTCGGGCCTTCCCTTGTCACAGATACGCAGTATTTT.

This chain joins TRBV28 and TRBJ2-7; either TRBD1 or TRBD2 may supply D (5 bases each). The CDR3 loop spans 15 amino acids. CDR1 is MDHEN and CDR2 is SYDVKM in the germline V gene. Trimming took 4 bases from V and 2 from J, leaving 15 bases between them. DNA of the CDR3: TGTGCCAGCAGTTCTGGGGACGTTCAAGCCTACGAGCAGTACTTC. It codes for CASSSGDVQAYEQYF.